The subject of this entry is one T cell receptor (beta chain). The method was immunoSEQ multiplex PCR; TCRdb's version includes in-frame clones alone and lacks a portion of them. The sample yields fewer than 65,000 clones, 89% seen once. The sample comes from a study of blood T cell repertoires in COVID-19. The CDR3 extends over 17 amino acids. Germline CDR1 reads MNHEY; CDR2 reads SMNVEV (reference sequence). Trimming left V 5 bases short and J 2 bases short, with 22 bases between. The chain carries TRBV27 and TRBJ2-7; D perhaps matches TRBD2 (5 bases). Source material: peripheral blood. The source of this sequence is a man aged 55 to 70 with acute or convalescent COVID-19. CDR3 protein: CASSRQVSVFPAYEQYF. Written as DNA, the CDR3 is TGTGCCAGCAGTCGTCAGGTTAGCGTTTTTCCGGCCTACGAGCAGTACTTC.